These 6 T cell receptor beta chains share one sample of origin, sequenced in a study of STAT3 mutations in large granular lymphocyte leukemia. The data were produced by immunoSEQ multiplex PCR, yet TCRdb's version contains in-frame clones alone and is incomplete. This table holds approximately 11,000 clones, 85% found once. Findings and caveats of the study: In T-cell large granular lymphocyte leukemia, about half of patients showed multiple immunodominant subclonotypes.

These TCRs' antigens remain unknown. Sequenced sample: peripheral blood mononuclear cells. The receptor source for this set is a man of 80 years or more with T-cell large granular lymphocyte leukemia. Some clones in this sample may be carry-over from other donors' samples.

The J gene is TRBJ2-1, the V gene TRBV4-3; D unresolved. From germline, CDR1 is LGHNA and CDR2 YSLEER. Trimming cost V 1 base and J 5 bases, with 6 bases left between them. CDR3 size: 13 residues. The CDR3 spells CASSQVLHNEQFF. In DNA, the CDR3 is TGCGCCAGCAGCCAAGTTCTCCACAATGAGCAGTTCTTC.

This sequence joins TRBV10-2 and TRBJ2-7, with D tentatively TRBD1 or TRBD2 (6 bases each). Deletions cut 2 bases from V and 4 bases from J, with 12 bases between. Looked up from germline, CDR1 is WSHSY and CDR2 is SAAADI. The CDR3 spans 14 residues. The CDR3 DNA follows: TGCGCCAGCAGTGAGCCGGGGGCGGCATACGAGCAGTACTTC. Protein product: CASSEPGAAYEQYF.

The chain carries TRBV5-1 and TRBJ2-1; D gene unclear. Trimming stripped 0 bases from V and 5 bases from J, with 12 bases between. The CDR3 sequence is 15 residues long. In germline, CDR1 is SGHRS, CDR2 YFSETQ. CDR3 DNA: TGCGCCAGCAGCTTGGTGGCAGGTTCGCACAATGAGCAGTTCTTC. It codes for CASSLVAGSHNEQFF.

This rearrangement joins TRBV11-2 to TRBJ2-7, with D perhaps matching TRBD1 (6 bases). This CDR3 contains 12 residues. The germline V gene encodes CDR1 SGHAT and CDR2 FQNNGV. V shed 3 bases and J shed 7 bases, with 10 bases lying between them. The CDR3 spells CASSFHTGEQYF. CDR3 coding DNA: TGTGCCAGCAGCTTCCACACAGGGGAGCAGTACTTC.

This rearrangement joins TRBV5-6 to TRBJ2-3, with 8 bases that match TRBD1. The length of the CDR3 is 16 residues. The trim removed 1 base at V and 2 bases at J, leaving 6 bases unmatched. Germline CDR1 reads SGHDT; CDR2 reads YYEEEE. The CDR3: CASSLSIQGATDTQYF. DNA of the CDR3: TGTGCCAGCAGCTTGTCTATTCAGGGGGCCACAGATACGCAGTATTTT.

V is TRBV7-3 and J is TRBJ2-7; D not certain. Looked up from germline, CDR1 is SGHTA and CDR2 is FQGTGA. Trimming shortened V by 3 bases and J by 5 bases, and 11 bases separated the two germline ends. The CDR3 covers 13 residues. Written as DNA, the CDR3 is TGTGCCAGCAGCTTCGCCGGGTCCGACGAGCAGTACTTC. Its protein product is CASSFAGSDEQYF. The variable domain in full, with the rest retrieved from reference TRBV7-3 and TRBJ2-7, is GAGVSQTPSNKVTEKGKYVELRCDPISGHTALYWYRQSLGQGPEFLIYFQGTGAADDSGLPNDRFFAVRPEGSVSTLKIQRTERGDSAVYLCASSFAGSDEQYFGPGTRLTVT.